This T cell receptor (beta chain) was documented in a study of regulatory T cells in long-lasting Graves disease. Turning to the study itself: Graves' patients (newly diagnosed) had been on antithyroid drugs under 3 months.

CDR3 regions were amplified by Arm-PCR using iRepertoire HTBI primers to build TCR beta libraries. A single record per CDR3 protein comes from TCRdb applying MiXCR to the multiplex PCR reads. Of 400,000 to 550,000 distinct CDR3 sequences in the sample, 16% were seen once. This clonotype was observed at least ten times. CDR1 and CDR2 (germline): MDHEN, SYDVKM. V was shortened by 8 bases and J by 3 bases, with 10 bases between the two germline ends. This CDR3 is 12 amino acids long. The time point was: newly diagnosed GD, antithyroid drugs for less than 3 months. RNA extracted from PBMCs served as the sequencing template. The authors diagnosed Graves' disease using American Thyroid Association guidelines. These data also featured in a second study, about T cells in Graves' hyperthyroidism and ophthalmopathy. That work states: Orbital computed tomography and thyroid ultrasound, together with serum TRAb and thyroxine and clinical symptoms, were used for diagnoses. Ophthalmopathy cases were set apart from stable hyperthyroidism by a 13 V-J model.

The sequence derives from a woman aged 18-29 years with Graves disease. The rearrangement links TRBV28 to TRBJ2-5; weak D call: TRBD2 (6 bases). The sample was peripheral blood mononuclear cells (PBMCs), taken at new diagnosis, from a patient treated with antithyroid drugs. DNA of the CDR3: TGTGCCAGCCGGGAGAACAAAGAGACCCAGTACTTC. Translation: CASRENKETQYF.